One sample yielded the 14 T cell receptor beta chains listed below, sequenced in a study of TIL therapy for anti-PD-1-resistant metastatic lung cancer. This was the immunoSEQ v3 assay. The method was immunoSEQ multiplex PCR; TCRdb's version includes in-frame clones alone and lacks a portion of them. The sample lists more than 20,000 clones; approximately 63% were seen once. The time point here: pre-treatment sample, taken before nivolumab and TIL therapy. Pleural nodules or supraclavicular lymph nodes made up most of the excised metastases sampled. The input for sequencing was tumor tissue, taken at baseline. The source is a woman between 30 and 80 years old with non-small cell lung cancer.

The chain carries TRBV5-4 and TRBJ1-2; tentatively, D is TRBD1 (5 bases). The CDR3 sequence is 11 residues long. Trimming removed 4 bases from V and 8 bases from J, with 9 bases in between. Germline V gene sequence: CDR1 SGHNT, CDR2 YYREEE (reference sequence). The CDR3 loop reads CASSQGGGYTF. CDR3 nucleotide sequence: TGTGCCAGCAGCCAGGGTGGCGGCTACACCTTC.

The chain couples TRBV6-5 to TRBJ1-1; the D is unclear. Per germline, CDR1 MNHEY and CDR2 SVGAGI. This CDR3 has 11 amino acids. Trimming removed 8 bases from V and 8 bases from J, with 12 bases in between. CDR3 protein: CASATELEAFF. In nucleotides, the CDR3 is TGTGCCAGCGCAACAGAGTTGGAAGCTTTCTTT.

V and J are TRBV11-3 and TRBJ2-2, with D perhaps TRBD1 or TRBD2 (5 bases each). V lost 0 bases and J 5 bases, leaving 13 bases between the germline ends. From germline, CDR1 is SGHNT and CDR2 YENEEA. The CDR3 is 16 amino acids. The CDR3 nucleotides are TGTGCCAGCAGCTTAGAGACGAGGGGCAGAACCGGGGAGCTGTTTTTT. Amino acid sequence: CASSLETRGRTGELFF.

By sample fraction, this clone is medium-sized. This chain uses TRBV28 with TRBJ1-5; 10 positions match TRBD1. Germline V CDR1 and CDR2: MDHEN, SYDVKM. The CDR3 extends over 17 amino acids. The ends lost 7 bases at V and 7 bases at J; junction bases unmatched: 16. This chain's CDR3 is CASTPVFGTGDGQPQHF. CDR3 in DNA: TGTGCCAGCACACCTGTATTCGGGACAGGGGACGGGCAGCCCCAGCATTTT.

The chain links TRBV12-5 to TRBJ1-2; D unresolved. Looked up from germline, CDR1 is LGHNT and CDR2 is FRNRAP. V gave up 1 base and J gave up 4 bases, with 10 bases separating them. The CDR3 spans 14 residues. The CDR3 loop reads CASGLGRPSYGYTF. In DNA form, the CDR3 reads TGTGCTAGTGGTTTGGGAAGACCGAGCTATGGCTACACCTTC.

In this sample, this clone turned up many times. The chain has TRBV30 and TRBJ2-2; the D gene is possibly TRBD2 (6 bases). There are 12 residues in the CDR3. Trimming pared 5 bases from V and 3 bases from J, leaving 7 bases between. Germline V gene data show CDR1 as GTSNPN and CDR2 as SVGIG (reference sequence). CDR3 in amino acids: CAWSGDTGELFF. The CDR3, as DNA: TGTGCCTGGTCGGGGGACACCGGGGAGCTGTTTTTT.

The table lists this clone with a few counts. CDR3 loop: CASSPKRTASPGDTNEKLFF. CDR3 DNA sequence: TGTGCCAGCTCACCTAAGCGAACAGCTTCCCCTGGGGACACTAATGAAAAACTGTTTTTT. The J gene is TRBJ1-4, the V gene TRBV18, with D maybe TRBD1 (5 bases). The V and J ends lost 3 bases and 2 bases respectively, with 25 bases between them. Per germline, CDR1 KGHSH and CDR2 LQKENI. The length of the CDR3 is 20 residues. Based on the CDR3 plus reference TRBV18 and TRBJ1-4, the full variable domain is NAGVMQNPRHLVRRRGQEARLRCSPMKGHSHVYWYRQLPEEGLKFMVYLQKENIIDESGMPKERFSAEFPKEGPSILRIQQVVRGDSAAYFCASSPKRTASPGDTNEKLFFGSGTQLSVL.

The rearrangement links TRBV4-1 to TRBJ2-6; no definite D call. Germline CDR1 is MGHRA and CDR2 is YSYEKL. V was trimmed by 4 bases and J by 0 bases, leaving 13 bases between them. This CDR3 region has 17 residues. The chain's CDR3 is CASSPSTPFSGANVLTF. Here the CDR3 DNA reads TGCGCCAGCAGCCCAAGTACGCCCTTCTCTGGGGCCAACGTCCTGACTTTC.

Note on this clone: At one end, the junction sequence differs from germline, possibly due to a read error. The V gene is TRBV6-1, the J gene TRBJ2-1; either TRBD1 or TRBD2 may supply D (6 bases each). CDR1 MNHNS and CDR2 SASEGT come from the germline V gene. The CDR3 is 10 amino acids. CDR3 bases: TGTGCCGGGGGGCAGGGCCAAGGGGTCTTC. As protein: CAGGQGQGVF.

This clone has more than one count but fewer than ten. V gene TRBV6-5 combines with J gene TRBJ2-3, with a weak D call TRBD1 (6 bases). The V gene lost 4 bases and the J gene lost 5 bases, with 10 bases spanning the gap. The germline CDR1 and CDR2 sequences are MNHEY and SVGAGI. The CDR3 loop spans 13 amino acids. The CDR3 bases are TGTGCCAGCAGTTCAGGGGTTAAAGATACGCAGTATTTT. Residues: CASSSGVKDTQYF.

The V gene is TRBV6-6, the J gene TRBJ1-1; D gene ambiguous. Germline CDR1 MNHNY, CDR2 SVGAGI (reference sequence). Trimming took off 1 base at V and 8 bases at J, with 11 bases between the two ends. The CDR3 is 13 residues long. The CDR3 reads CASSYFGPAEAFF. The DNA for the CDR3 is TGTGCCAGCAGTTACTTTGGTCCGGCCGAAGCTTTCTTT.

This chain joins TRBV6-6 and TRBJ2-3; 8 bases map to TRBD2. Germline V lookup: CDR1 MNHNY, CDR2 SVGAGI (reference sequence). The CDR3 totals 16 residues. V dropped 8 bases and J dropped 2; count of bases not matched to a gene: 12. Here the CDR3 reads CASRLSGRGITDTQYF. CDR3 in DNA: TGTGCCAGCCGATTGTCCGGGAGGGGGATCACAGATACGCAGTATTTT.

The chain combines TRBV9 with TRBJ2-3, with D hard to call. This CDR3 region has 14 residues. The V gene's germline CDR1 is SGDLS and CDR2 YYNGEE. The germline V and J ends were trimmed by 4 bases and 2 bases, with 11 bases remaining between them. The DNA for the CDR3 is TGTGCCAGCAGCTCTTTGGCCCACACAGATACGCAGTATTTT. Amino acid sequence: CASSSLAHTDTQYF.

In its sample, this clone was seen once. This chain joins TRBV7-9 and TRBJ2-7; no definite D call. The CDR3 is 13 residues long. In germline, CDR1 is SEHNR, CDR2 FQNEAQ (reference sequence). V shed 1 base and J shed 6 bases, with 10 bases lying between them. The DNA of the CDR3 is TGTGCCAGCAGCTTAGGCGTAGCCTTCGAGCAGTACTTC. It specifies CASSLGVAFEQYF.